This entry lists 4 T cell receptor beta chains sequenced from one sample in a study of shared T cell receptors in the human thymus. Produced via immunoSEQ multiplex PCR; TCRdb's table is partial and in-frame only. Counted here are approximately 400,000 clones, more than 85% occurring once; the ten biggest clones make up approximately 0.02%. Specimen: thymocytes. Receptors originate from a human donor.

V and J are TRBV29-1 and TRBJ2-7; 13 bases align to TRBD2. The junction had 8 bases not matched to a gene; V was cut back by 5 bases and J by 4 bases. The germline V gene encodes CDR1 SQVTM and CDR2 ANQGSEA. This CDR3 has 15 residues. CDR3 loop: CSVLDGTSGTYEQYF. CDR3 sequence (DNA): TGCAGCGTTCTCGATGGGACTAGCGGGACTTACGAGCAGTACTTC.

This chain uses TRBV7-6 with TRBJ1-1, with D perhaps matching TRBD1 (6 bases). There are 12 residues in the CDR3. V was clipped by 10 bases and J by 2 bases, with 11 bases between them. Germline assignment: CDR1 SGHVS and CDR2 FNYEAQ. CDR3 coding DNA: TGTGCCACTCGGACAGTTAACACTGAAGCTTTCTTT. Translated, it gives CATRTVNTEAFF.

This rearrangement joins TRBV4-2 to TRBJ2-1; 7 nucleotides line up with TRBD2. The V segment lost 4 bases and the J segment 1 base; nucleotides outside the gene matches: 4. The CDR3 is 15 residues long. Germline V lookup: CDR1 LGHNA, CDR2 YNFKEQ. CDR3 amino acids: CASSRTGGSYNEQFF. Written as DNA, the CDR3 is TGTGCCAGCAGCCGAACGGGAGGATCCTACAATGAGCAGTTCTTC.

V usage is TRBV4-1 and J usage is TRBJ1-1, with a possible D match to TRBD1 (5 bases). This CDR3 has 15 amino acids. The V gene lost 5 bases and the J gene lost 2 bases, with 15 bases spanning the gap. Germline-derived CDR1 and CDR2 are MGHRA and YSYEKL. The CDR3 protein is CASSSGAKENTEAFF. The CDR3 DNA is TGCGCCAGCAGCTCTGGGGCGAAAGAAAACACTGAAGCTTTCTTT.